This section outlines one TCR beta chain sequence together with its context. Sequenced by immunoSEQ multiplex PCR; TCRdb stores in-frame clones only, minus some. The table has about 76,000 clones, 85% to 90% seen once. The data were taken from a study of OX40 agonist ivuxolimab in advanced cancers. Overall study: Patients were dosed intravenously with ivuxolimab at 0.01 to 10 mg/kg every 2 weeks. Past anti-PD-1, anti-PD-L1 or anti-CTLA-4 therapy was accepted, and 40% to 45% had received some.

Exclusion applied to patients with autoimmune disease history or systemic immunosuppression. V trimming: 0 bases; J trimming: 6 bases; junction bases outside the gene matches: 11. The CDR3 consists of 16 residues. Germline CDR1 PRHDT, CDR2 FYEKMQ (reference sequence). The material was CD4+ or CD8+ T cells sorted from blood, obtained in a trial of the OX40 agonist ivuxolimab. The receptor was derived from an adult with an advanced solid tumor such as melanoma, head and neck, liver or kidney cancer. V is TRBV13 and J is TRBJ2-7, with TRBD1 identical over 7 bases. The CDR3 DNA sequence: TGTGCCAGCAGCTTAGGAGGACCGGGACAGTTGGCCGAGCAGTACTTC. It specifies CASSLGGPGQLAEQYF.